This record looks at one T cell receptor (beta chain) sequence and its context. TCRdb keeps only in-frame clones here, not all; method: immunoSEQ multiplex PCR. Seen here are about 120,000 clones, approximately 90% observed once, and the top ten hold roughly 6.7%. This sample stems from a study of T cell responses to AZD1222 COVID-19 vaccine. This CDR3 comprises 16 residues. CDR1 and CDR2 from the germline V gene are KGHSH and LQKENI. The V segment lost 3 bases and the J segment 0 bases; nucleotides outside the gene matches: 3. The receptor was isolated from an adult who received the AZD1222 COVID-19 vaccine. V is TRBV18 and J is TRBJ2-2; 8 bases agree with TRBD2. The source was peripheral blood, collected 28 days after the second AZD1222 dose. CDR3 in DNA: TGTGCCAGCTCACCTCTTAGCGGGGCGAACACCGGGGAGCTGTTTTTT. It codes for CASSPLSGANTGELFF.